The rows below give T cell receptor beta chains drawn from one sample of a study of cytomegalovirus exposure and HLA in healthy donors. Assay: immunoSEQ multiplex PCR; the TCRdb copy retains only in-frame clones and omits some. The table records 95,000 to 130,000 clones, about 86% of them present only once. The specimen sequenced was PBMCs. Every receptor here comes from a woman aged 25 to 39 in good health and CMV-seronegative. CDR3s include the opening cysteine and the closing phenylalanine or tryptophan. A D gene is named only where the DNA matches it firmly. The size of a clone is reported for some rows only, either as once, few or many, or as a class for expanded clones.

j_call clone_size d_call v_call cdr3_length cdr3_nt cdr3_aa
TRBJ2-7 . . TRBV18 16 TGTGCCAGCTCAACAGGATTAGCTGGAACAGGGTACGAGCAGTACTTC CASSTGLAGTGYEQYF
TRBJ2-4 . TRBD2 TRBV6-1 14 TGTGCCAGCAGCGAAGGGTTAGCGGGAGCGGTTCAGTACTTC CASSEGLAGAVQYF
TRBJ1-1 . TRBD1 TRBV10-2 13 TGCGCCAGCAGTGGGACAGGCGGAGCTGAAGCTTTCTTT CASSGTGGAEAFF
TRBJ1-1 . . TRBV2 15 TGTGCCAGCAGTACTCTTCAAAGGCGGGGGACTGAAGCTTTCTTT CASSTLQRRGTEAFF
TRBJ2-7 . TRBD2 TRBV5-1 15 TGCGCCAGCAGCTTTAGCGGGAGTGGTGTCGACGAGCAGTACTTC CASSFSGSGVDEQYF
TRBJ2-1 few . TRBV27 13 TGTGCCAGCAGTTTTTTCCTAGCGAGGGAGCAGTTCTTC CASSFFLAREQFF
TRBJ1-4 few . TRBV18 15 TGTGCCAGCTCACCTGGGACGGCCCGGGGGGAAAAACTGTTTTTT CASSPGTARGEKLFF
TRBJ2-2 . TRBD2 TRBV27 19 TGTGCCAGCAGTTTTCTTGGACTAGCGGGGCTCGCGAACACCGGGGAGCTGTTTTTT CASSFLGLAGLANTGELFF
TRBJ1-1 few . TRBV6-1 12 TGTGCCAGCAGCGCTAGTACCACTGAAGCTTTCTTT CASSASTTEAFF
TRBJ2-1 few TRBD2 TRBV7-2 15 TGTGCCAGCAGCTTAGGGCTAGCGGGGGTCAATGAGCAGTTCTTC CASSLGLAGVNEQFF
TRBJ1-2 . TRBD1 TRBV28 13 TGTGCCACCAAAGGACAGGGGAGGGATGGCTACACCTTC CATKGQGRDGYTF
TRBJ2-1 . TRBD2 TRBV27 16 TGTGCCAGCAGTTTAAGGAGGCTAGCGGGAGGCAATGAGCAGTTCTTC CASSLRRLAGGNEQFF
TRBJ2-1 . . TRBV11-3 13 TGTGCCAGCAGCTCCACTAGGGTTACTGAGCAGTTCTTC CASSSTRVTEQFF
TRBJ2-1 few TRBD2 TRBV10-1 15 TGCGCCAGCAGTGATACAGCGGGAGGTAGGAATGAGCAGTTCTTC CASSDTAGGRNEQFF
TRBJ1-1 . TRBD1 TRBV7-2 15 TGTGCCAGCAGCACTCAGACAGGGTTGGGGACTGAAGCTTTCTTT CASSTQTGLGTEAFF
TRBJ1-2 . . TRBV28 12 TGTGCCAGCACCGGACTAGGTTATGGCTACACCTTC CASTGLGYGYTF
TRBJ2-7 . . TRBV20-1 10 TGCAGTGCCTACCGAGGCGAGCAGTACTTC CSAYRGEQYF
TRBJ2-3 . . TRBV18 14 TGTGCCAGCTCACCACCCGGGACTCCAGATACGCAGTATTTT CASSPPGTPDTQYF
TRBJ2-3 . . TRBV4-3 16 TGCGCCAGCAGCCAAGAGGGGGGTCCTGGCACAGATACGCAGTATTTT CASSQEGGPGTDTQYF
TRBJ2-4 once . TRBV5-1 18 TGCGCCAGCAGCTCAGAGAACGGACAGCTACTAGCCAAAAACATTCAGTACTTC CASSSENGQLLAKNIQYF
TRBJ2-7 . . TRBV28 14 TGTGCCAGCAGTTCTTACGGGGGAACCTACGAGCAGTACTTC CASSSYGGTYEQYF
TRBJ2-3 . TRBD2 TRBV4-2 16 TGTGCCAGCAGCCCAGCTAGCGGGGAAAGCACAGATACGCAGTATTTT CASSPASGESTDTQYF
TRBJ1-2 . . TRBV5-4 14 TGTGCCAGCAGCTTTACCACGGTAGCACAAGTCTACACCTTC CASSFTTVAQVYTF
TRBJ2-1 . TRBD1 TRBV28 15 TGTGCCAGCAGAACAGGGGGCTGGTTGAACCATGAGCAGTTCTTC CASRTGGWLNHEQFF
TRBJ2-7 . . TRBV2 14 TGTGCCAGCAGTGGCGCGCGGGGCTACTACGAGCAGTACTTC CASSGARGYYEQYF
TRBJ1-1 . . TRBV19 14 TGTGCCAGTAGATCTGAGGGATCCCGCCATCGAGCTTTCTTT CASRSEGSRHRAFF
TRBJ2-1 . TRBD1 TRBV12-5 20 TGTGCTAGTGGTTTGGGGCAGGGGGCGAGAGGTTTTAGCTCCTACAATGAGCAGTTCTTC CASGLGQGARGFSSYNEQFF
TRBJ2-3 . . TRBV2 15 TGTGCCAGCAGTCTCGGGATTGCTAGCACAGATACGCAGTATTTT CASSLGIASTDTQYF
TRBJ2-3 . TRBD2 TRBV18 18 TGTGCCAGCTCACCAAGGACTAGCGGGAGTGGGGGCACAGATACGCAGTATTTT CASSPRTSGSGGTDTQYF
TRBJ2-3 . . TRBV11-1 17 TGTGCCAGCAGCCACCCTCTGGGACTTCTACACACAGATACGCAGTATTTT CASSHPLGLLHTDTQYF
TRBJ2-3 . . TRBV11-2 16 TGTGCCAGCAGCTTAGGACCCTTCCGGGGCACAGATACGCAGTATTTT CASSLGPFRGTDTQYF
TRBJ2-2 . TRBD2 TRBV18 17 TGTGCCAGCTCACCCCCGACTAGCGGGTCGAACACCGGGGAGCTGTTTTTT CASSPPTSGSNTGELFF
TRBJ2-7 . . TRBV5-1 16 TGCGCCAGCAGCCTTGGGAGGCAGGACCTCCCCTACGAGCAGTACTTC CASSLGRQDLPYEQYF
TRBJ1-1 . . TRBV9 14 TGTGCCAGCAGCGTAGTGAGTACCAACACTGAAGCTTTCTTT CASSVVSTNTEAFF
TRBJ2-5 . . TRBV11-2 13 TGTGCCAGCAGCTTAGGGACTGGGGAGACCCAGTACTTC CASSLGTGETQYF
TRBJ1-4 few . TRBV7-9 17 TGTTCCAGCAGCTTATGGCTCGGGGGGCGATCGGATGAAAAACTGTTTTTT CSSSLWLGGRSDEKLFF
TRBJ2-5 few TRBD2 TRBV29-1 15 TGCAGCGTTGAAGCGAGGACTAGCGGGCTGCCCAACCAGTACTTC CSVEARTSGLPNQYF
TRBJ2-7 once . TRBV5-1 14 TGCGCCAGCAGCCCCTTGGGCCTCACCTACGAGCAGTACTTC CASSPLGLTYEQYF
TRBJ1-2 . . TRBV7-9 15 TGTGCCAGCAGTTACTCGGCAGGGCCCAACTATGGCTACACCTTC CASSYSAGPNYGYTF
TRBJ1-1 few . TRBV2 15 TGTGCCAGCAGATTTCAACTGGGAGTGAACACTGAAGCTTTCTTT CASRFQLGVNTEAFF
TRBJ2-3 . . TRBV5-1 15 TGCGCCAGCAGCTTTCTCGGACAGACCACAGATACGCAGTATTTT CASSFLGQTTDTQYF
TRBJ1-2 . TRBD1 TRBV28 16 TGTGCCAGCAGCCTCGGGAGACAGGGGGGTAACTATGGCTACACCTTC CASSLGRQGGNYGYTF
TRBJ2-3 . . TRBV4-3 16 TGCGCCAGCAGCCAAGAAACAGGGACCTCCACAGATACGCAGTATTTT CASSQETGTSTDTQYF
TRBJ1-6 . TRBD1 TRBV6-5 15 TGTGCCAGCAGTTACTCGACAGGGGGGAATTCACCCCTCCACTTT CASSYSTGGNSPLHF
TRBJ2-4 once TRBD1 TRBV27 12 TGTGCCAGCAGTTCGGACAGGGACATTCAGTACTTC CASSSDRDIQYF